This TCR beta chain derives from a study of T cell repertoires in cytomegalovirus infection. Turning to this clonotype: Its antigen is still unknown.

Via MiXCR, TCRdb re-called the reads, giving one row per CDR3 protein. The sample records more than 90,000 distinct CDR3 sequences, around 10% being singletons. With 3 bases removed from V and 5 bases from J, the gap between germline ends came to 11 bases. CDR1 and CDR2 from the germline V gene are MDHEN and SYDVKM. The CDR3 runs 14 residues. Study outcomes and limitations: Identification of carriers of CMV plus the relevant HLA was performed using cumulative public TCR beta family frequency. Across the ex vivo response, the dominant clonotypes were HLA-C-restricted CMV-specific TCR beta clonotypes.

Sequenced material: PBMCs, sequenced either directly or after in vitro stimulation (not recorded which). The TCR sequence derives from a human donor in good health (CMV status not recorded). Some clones in this sample may be carry-over from other donors' samples. The J gene is TRBJ1-5, the V gene TRBV28, with D unresolved. The DNA for the CDR3 is TGTGCCAGCAGTTTTCTTGACGACGATCAGCCCCAGCATTTT. Translation gives CASSFLDDDQPQHF.